The rows below give T cell receptor beta chains drawn from one sample of a study of shared clonotypes between healthy human individuals. Sequenced by immunoSEQ multiplex PCR; TCRdb stores in-frame clones only, minus some. Of roughly 720,000 clones listed, less than 95% are singletons. Sequencing input: memory CD8+ T cells from PBMCs. The source is a man younger than 35 in good health. Some clones in this sample may be carry-over from other donors' samples. Both conserved end residues are part of each CDR3. Rows may omit the clone size; those that give it use once, few, many or a size class.

abundance: .
v_gene: TRBV2
len: 11
CDR3aa: CASRTDEKLFF

abundance: .
v_gene: TRBV2
len: 14
CDR3aa: CASQFLASWETQYF

abundance: .
v_gene: TRBV7-9
len: 16
CDR3aa: CASSLFLGSNSDEQFF

abundance: .
v_gene: TRBV5-6
len: 14
CDR3aa: CASSFGQGDYEQYF

abundance: .
v_gene: TRBV6-1
len: 17
CDR3aa: CASSDMAIAGEGNEQFF

abundance: .
v_gene: TRBV19
len: 12
CDR3aa: CASSERRTEAFF

abundance: .
v_gene: TRBV5-1
len: 13
CDR3aa: CASWDSSGGELFF

abundance: .
v_gene: TRBV5-1
len: 13
CDR3aa: CASSLEYQETQYF

abundance: .
v_gene: TRBV5-6
len: 12
CDR3aa: CASSDRDYGYTF

abundance: .
v_gene: TRBV23-1
len: 16
CDR3aa: CASILRGPANTGELFF

abundance: .
v_gene: TRBV27
len: 14
CDR3aa: CASSSLQGDQPQHF

abundance: .
v_gene: TRBV11-2
len: 14
CDR3aa: CASRPGHLNTEAFF

abundance: .
v_gene: TRBV27
len: 15
CDR3aa: CASSWTRSSTDTQYF

abundance: .
v_gene: TRBV15
len: 13
CDR3aa: CATSIGGGSEQYF

abundance: .
v_gene: TRBV5-8
len: 16
CDR3aa: CASSFGPGQTFYEQYF

abundance: .
v_gene: TRBV4-2
len: 18
CDR3aa: CASSSRGYGSVWANVLTF

abundance: .
v_gene: TRBV27
len: 18
CDR3aa: CASSSGGLPGQGNTEAFF

abundance: .
v_gene: TRBV18
len: 16
CDR3aa: CASSGGTGGMNTEAFF

abundance: .
v_gene: TRBV7-2
len: 17
CDR3aa: CASRATGTSGRADTQYF

abundance: .
v_gene: TRBV28
len: 15
CDR3aa: CASSTRDSSSYEQYF

abundance: .
v_gene: TRBV28
len: 16
CDR3aa: CASSPTPGGMNTEAFF

abundance: .
v_gene: TRBV29-1
len: 12
CDR3aa: CSVEGTVKGYTF

abundance: .
v_gene: TRBV14
len: 15
CDR3aa: CASSQLAGGTYEQYF

abundance: .
v_gene: TRBV7-9
len: 14
CDR3aa: CASSPPGRNTEAFF

abundance: .
v_gene: TRBV28
len: 13
CDR3aa: CASSFRGYNEQFF

abundance: .
v_gene: TRBV5-1
len: 15
CDR3aa: CASSLGPGEYNEQFF

abundance: .
v_gene: TRBV7-6
len: 19
CDR3aa: CASSFFLLTTGQSYNEQFF

abundance: few
v_gene: TRBV7-2
len: 15
CDR3aa: CASRPGGQGDYEQYF

abundance: .
v_gene: TRBV7-9
len: 15
CDR3aa: CASSPRGFWGNEQFF

abundance: .
v_gene: TRBV19
len: 14
CDR3aa: CASSPRTETYEQYF

abundance: .
v_gene: TRBV27
len: 15
CDR3aa: CASSFTSGSGYEQYF

abundance: .
v_gene: TRBV6-5
len: 12
CDR3aa: CASSDMTGELFF

abundance: .
v_gene: TRBV9
len: 13
CDR3aa: CASCLGDTGELFF

abundance: .
v_gene: TRBV28
len: 14
CDR3aa: CAGSLGWSNQPQHF

abundance: .
v_gene: TRBV15
len: 17
CDR3aa: CATSPGQASSYNSPLHF

abundance: .
v_gene: TRBV28
len: 15
CDR3aa: CASMLLAGGSYEQYF

abundance: .
v_gene: TRBV27
len: 17
CDR3aa: CASSPLGLAVGSDTQYF

abundance: .
v_gene: TRBV28
len: 15
CDR3aa: CASSSGTVLSYEQYF

abundance: .
v_gene: TRBV27
len: 13
CDR3aa: CASKDGWTGELFF

abundance: .
v_gene: TRBV6-5
len: 13
CDR3aa: CASSATGAGELFF

abundance: .
v_gene: TRBV27
len: 16
CDR3aa: CASSLLGPSDTGELFF

abundance: .
v_gene: TRBV19
len: 16
CDR3aa: CASSMVLGGARSEAFF

abundance: .
v_gene: TRBV27
len: 16
CDR3aa: CASSSLGLAGENEQFF

abundance: .
v_gene: TRBV9
len: 17
CDR3aa: CASSTIGAGGPGNEQFF

abundance: .
v_gene: TRBV5-6
len: 13
CDR3aa: CASSLRRNTEAFF

abundance: .
v_gene: TRBV12-5
len: 12
CDR3aa: CASGLSRYEQYF

abundance: .
v_gene: TRBV6-5
len: 14
CDR3aa: CASRLLSGDYEQYF

abundance: .
v_gene: TRBV9
len: 13
CDR3aa: CASSVGSTDTQYF

abundance: .
v_gene: TRBV11-3
len: 19
CDR3aa: CASSLGIRASGMNTGELFF

abundance: .
v_gene: TRBV15
len: 14
CDR3aa: CATSPYGNTGELFF

abundance: .
v_gene: TRBV7-3
len: 15
CDR3aa: CASSLTQGNQETQYF